These 13 T cell receptor beta chains originate from one sample sequenced in a study of blood T cell repertoires in COVID-19. Produced via immunoSEQ multiplex PCR; TCRdb's table is partial and in-frame only. The sample has around 200,000 clones, 70% to 90% seen once. The sequenced sample was peripheral blood. These receptors were obtained from a woman at least 80 years old with acute or convalescent COVID-19.

J is TRBJ1-2 and V is TRBV28, with D maybe TRBD1 (5 bases). Trimming removed 1 base at V and 7 bases at J, with 10 bases between. Germline CDR1 MDHEN, CDR2 SYDVKM. CDR3 size: 13 residues. As DNA, the CDR3 is TGTGCCAGCAGTTTATCAGGGTACGGTGGCTACACCTTC. Amino acids: CASSLSGYGGYTF.

This clone came up once. This chain connects TRBV6-5 to TRBJ2-5; D gene uncertain. V was cut by 11 bases and J by 4 bases, with 14 bases left in between. From germline, CDR1 is MNHEY and CDR2 SVGAGI. This CDR3 is built from 12 residues. The CDR3 sequence is CAGGSLAETQYF. Written as DNA, the CDR3 is TGTGCCGGCGGTTCTTTGGCAGAGACCCAGTACTTC.

The chain carries TRBV24-1 and TRBJ2-3; D gene uncertain. The germline V and J ends were trimmed by 1 base and 1 base, with 14 bases remaining between them. This CDR3 region has 17 residues. Germline CDR1 KGHDR, CDR2 SFDVKD. CDR3 protein: CATSDLIRDRGTDTQYF. The CDR3, as DNA: TGTGCCACCAGTGATTTAATAAGAGATCGGGGCACAGATACGCAGTATTTT.

This chain joins TRBV7-9 and TRBJ2-7; D is unclear. This CDR3 is 14 amino acids long. Germline CDR1 is SEHNR and CDR2 is FQNEAQ (reference sequence). The ends were cut back, 0 bases at V and 2 bases at J, with 8 bases in the middle. The DNA for the CDR3 is TGTGCCAGCAGCTTAGCGTCGCAGGCCTACGAGCAGTACTTC. Translated, it gives CASSLASQAYEQYF.

This clone appeared a few times. The chain couples TRBV28 to TRBJ2-1; D perhaps matches TRBD2 (5 bases). Trimming cost V 5 bases and J 0 bases, with 14 bases left between them. The CDR3 is 16 residues long. Germline CDR1 is MDHEN and CDR2 is SYDVKM. The CDR3 DNA sequence: TGTGCCAGCAGTCCCTTCCTAGCAGGCTCCTACAATGAGCAGTTCTTC. Its protein product is CASSPFLAGSYNEQFF.

V and J are TRBV12-3 or TRBV12-4 and TRBJ2-1; no definite D call. CDR3 length equals 11 residues. Deletions cut 7 bases from V and 7 bases from J, with 8 bases between. CDR3 nucleotides: TGTGCCAGCACGAGACTTAATGAGCAGTTCTTC. Amino acid sequence: CASTRLNEQFF.

The chain uses TRBV28 and TRBJ2-3, with 8 bases matching TRBD2. CDR1 MDHEN and CDR2 SYDVKM come from the germline V gene. Unmatched junction bases numbered 9, after V lost 7 bases and J lost 0 bases. The CDR3 is made up of 16 amino acids. The CDR3 here is CASIRGGRGSTDTQYF. The CDR3 DNA reads TGTGCCAGCATCCGCGGGGGGCGGGGTAGCACAGATACGCAGTATTTT.

The genes are TRBV18 and TRBJ1-3, with 8 bases matching TRBD1. The J segment lost 0 bases and the V segment lost 6 bases, leaving 16 bases of the junction unmatched. This CDR3 has 19 residues. Germline V gene lookup returns CDR1 KGHSH and CDR2 LQKENI. The CDR3 loop reads CASSPAGQGPLYSGNTIYF. The CDR3 region has the DNA TGTGCCAGCTCCCCTGCCGGACAGGGTCCCTTATACTCTGGAAACACCATATATTTT.

V usage is TRBV15 and J usage is TRBJ2-7; TRBD1 matches 7 bases. Germline V lookup: CDR1 LNHNV, CDR2 YYDKDF (reference sequence). V shed 3 bases, J shed 9 bases, and the junction held 5 bases outside the gene matches. The CDR3 has 12 amino acids. The CDR3 DNA is TGTGCCACCAGCAGGGACAGGCTCGGGCAGTACTTC. Protein: CATSRDRLGQYF.

CDR3 sequence reads: CASSLGENIQYF. In DNA form, the CDR3 reads TGTGCCAGCAGTTTGGGAGAAAACATTCAGTACTTC. The chain employs TRBV12-3 or TRBV12-4 and TRBJ2-4; D possibly corresponds to TRBD2 (5 bases). The CDR3 contains 12 residues. V was trimmed by 3 bases and J by 5 bases, leaving 5 bases between them.

This chain uses TRBV7-9 with TRBJ2-1; 9 bases are shared with TRBD2. J was trimmed by 7 bases and V by 2 bases; bases with no gene match: 9. CDR3 length equals 16 residues. In germline, CDR1 is SEHNR, CDR2 FQNEAQ (reference sequence). The CDR3 sequence is CASSLRREGPRNEQFF. The CDR3 DNA reads TGTGCCAGCAGCTTACGGCGGGAGGGCCCTCGGAATGAGCAGTTCTTC.

This chain uses TRBV18 with TRBJ2-6, with D possibly TRBD2 on 5 matching bases. The germline V and J ends were trimmed by 2 bases and 3 bases, with 17 bases remaining between them. The CDR3 consists of 18 residues. Per the germline V gene, CDR1 is KGHSH and CDR2 is LQKENI. CDR3 sequence reads: CASSPLANRLVGANVLTF. The CDR3 DNA follows: TGTGCCAGCTCACCATTAGCGAATCGCCTGGTTGGGGCCAACGTCCTGACTTTC.

The chain combines TRBV6-6 with TRBJ2-7, with D possibly TRBD1 on 6 matching bases. The V gene's germline CDR1 is MNHNY and CDR2 SVGAGI (reference sequence). This CDR3 contains 12 residues. The V and J ends lost 4 bases and 3 bases respectively, with 7 bases between them. The CDR3 coding sequence is TGTGCCAGCAGTTCACAGGGCTACGAGCAGTACTTC. It encodes CASSSQGYEQYF.